Listed here are 12 T cell receptor beta chains from one sample, sequenced in a study of T cells after yellow fever vaccination. TCRdb reanalysed the 5' RACE reads using MiXCR and keeps one entry per CDR3 protein. Here the sample spans roughly 170,000 distinct CDR3 sequences, about 6% being singletons. This specimen was CD4+ T cells sorted from PBMCs, taken on the day of the first yellow fever vaccination. The receptors shown here come from a man aged 18 to 30 who received the YFV17D yellow fever vaccine.

This clonotype came up many times. This rearrangement joins TRBV6-1 to TRBJ1-5; the D is unclear. Germline CDR1 reads MNHNS; CDR2 reads SASEGT. CDR3 size: 12 residues. Trimming removed 6 bases from V and 4 bases from J, with 7 bases in between. CDR3 nucleotides: TGTGCCAGCAGACAGCTTAATCAGCCCCAGCATTTT. Translation gives CASRQLNQPQHF.

The sample holds many counts of this clonotype. CDR3 DNA: TGTGCCAGCAGCTACCGGACTAGCGGATTTCGCCTCAATGAGCAGTTCTTC. The encoded protein is CASSYRTSGFRLNEQFF. V gene TRBV7-9 combines with J gene TRBJ2-1, with TRBD2 identical over 10 bases. The CDR3 covers 17 residues. Germline CDR1 reads SEHNR; CDR2 reads FQNEAQ (reference sequence). V lost 4 bases and J lost 6; bases outside the gene matches: 12.

This clonotype was seen more than once but under ten times. The V call is TRBV20-1, the J call TRBJ2-7; 8 bases map to TRBD2. Germline V lookup: CDR1 DFQATT, CDR2 SNEGSKA (reference sequence). V lost 1 base to trimming and J lost 9 bases; unmatched junction nucleotides: 20. There are 17 residues in the CDR3. The CDR3 spells CSARVPSGGPQRVGQYF. CDR3 DNA: TGCAGTGCTAGAGTGCCCAGCGGGGGTCCACAGCGCGTGGGGCAGTACTTC.

This clonotype was counted between two and nine times. V is TRBV5-1 and J is TRBJ1-3, with D perhaps matching TRBD1 (5 bases). CDR3 size: 14 residues. Germline V CDR1 and CDR2: SGHRS, YFSETQ. Trimming pared 5 bases from V and 2 bases from J, leaving 11 bases between. This CDR3 reads CASSFWGPGNTIYF. In nucleotides, the CDR3 is TGCGCCAGCAGTTTTTGGGGACCTGGAAACACCATATATTTT.

This clonotype was picked up a small number of times. The chain recombines TRBV7-2 with TRBJ2-3; D is ambiguous. CDR3 size: 16 residues. Deletions cut 2 bases from V and 6 bases from J, with 18 bases between. From germline, CDR1 is SGHTA and CDR2 FQGNSA. The CDR3 DNA follows: TGTGCCAGCAGCTTAATCGGGCCCCTCGTGGCGGATACGCAGTATTTT. It yields the protein CASSLIGPLVADTQYF.

About this clonotype: A read error may explain this, as a much larger clone is one base away. The chain recombines TRBV6-4 with TRBJ2-3, with D possibly TRBD2 on 5 matching bases. V was clipped by 6 bases and J by 2 bases, with 12 bases between them. CDR3 size: 14 residues. The germline CDR1 and CDR2 sequences are MRHNA and SNTAGT. DNA of the CDR3: TGTGCCAGCAGCGAAAGCGGAATCACAGATACGCAGTATTTT. It translates to CASSESGITDTQYF.

The J gene is TRBJ1-4, the V gene TRBV27; D ambiguous. The germline CDR1 and CDR2 sequences are MNHEY and SMNVEV (reference sequence). Trimming stripped 2 bases from V and 8 bases from J, with 18 bases between. The CDR3 sequence is 16 residues long. The CDR3 here is CASSLMSAQAKEKLFF. In DNA form, the CDR3 reads TGTGCCAGCAGTTTAATGTCCGCCCAAGCGAAGGAAAAACTGTTTTTT.

This chain connects TRBV10-3 to TRBJ2-3; 7 nucleotides align to TRBD1. Trimming removed 6 bases from V and 2 bases from J; junction bases left unmatched: 5. Per germline, CDR1 ENHRY and CDR2 SYGVKD. The CDR3 has 14 residues. CDR3 nucleotide sequence: TGTGCCATCAGCGGGACAGCCCCCACAGATACGCAGTATTTT. Protein: CAISGTAPTDTQYF.

This clonotype was counted at least ten times. The V and J genes are TRBV9 and TRBJ2-2; D gene ambiguous. Trimming pared 4 bases from V and 2 bases from J, leaving 12 bases between. Germline lookup yields CDR1 SGDLS and CDR2 YYNGEE. This CDR3 comprises 15 residues. In nucleotides, the CDR3 is TGTGCCAGCAGCACCTGGGCAGATAACACCGGGGAGCTGTTTTTT. This sequence encodes CASSTWADNTGELFF.

This clonotype was counted only a few times. The V gene is TRBV9, the J gene TRBJ2-6; 11 bases align to TRBD2. The V gene's germline CDR1 is SGDLS and CDR2 YYNGEE. The CDR3 has 18 residues. J lost 1 base, V lost 5 bases, and 8 bases had no gene match. This CDR3 reads CASSRTGLADSGANVLTF. DNA of the CDR3: TGTGCCAGCAGTCGTACGGGACTAGCGGATTCTGGGGCCAACGTCCTGACTTTC.

This clonotype occurred a few times. The chain combines TRBV7-2 with TRBJ2-5; the D gene is possibly TRBD2 (5 bases). Germline V gene sequence: CDR1 SGHTA, CDR2 FQGNSA. The CDR3 extends over 14 amino acids. With 5 bases removed from V and 2 bases from J, the gap between germline ends came to 12 bases. The CDR3 bases are TGTGCCAGCAGCCGTAGCGCCCGGCAAGAGACCCAGTACTTC. Encoded protein: CASSRSARQETQYF.

In this sample, this clonotype turned up many times. The genes are TRBV7-8 and TRBJ2-7; D ambiguous. Trimming left V 1 base short and J 4 bases short, with 14 bases between. This CDR3 is 15 amino acids long. The germline gives CDR1 SGHVS, CDR2 FQNEAQ. CDR3 DNA: TGTGCCAGCAGCTTAGAGGGCGGATTCCAATACGAGCAGTACTTC. As protein: CASSLEGGFQYEQYF.